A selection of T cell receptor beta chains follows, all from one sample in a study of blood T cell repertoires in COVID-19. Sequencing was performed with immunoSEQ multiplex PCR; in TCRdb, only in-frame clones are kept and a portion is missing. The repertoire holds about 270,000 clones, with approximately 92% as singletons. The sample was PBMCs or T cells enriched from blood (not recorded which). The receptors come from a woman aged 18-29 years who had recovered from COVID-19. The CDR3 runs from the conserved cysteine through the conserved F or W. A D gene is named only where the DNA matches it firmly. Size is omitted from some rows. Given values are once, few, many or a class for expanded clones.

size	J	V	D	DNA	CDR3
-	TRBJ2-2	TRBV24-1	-	TGTGCCACCAGTGATTCCCACAGGGCGAACACCGGGGAGCTGTTTTTT	CATSDSHRANTGELFF
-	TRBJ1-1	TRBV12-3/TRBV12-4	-	TGTGCCAGCAGTTTTGGGCGGGGCACTGAAGCTTTCTTT	CASSFGRGTEAFF
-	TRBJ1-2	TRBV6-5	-	TGTGCCAGCAGTTACTCGAATTCGGGGAACTATGGCTACACCTTC	CASSYSNSGNYGYTF
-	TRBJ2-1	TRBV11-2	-	TGTGCCAGCAGCTTCGGTGCCAATGAGCAGTTCTTC	CASSFGANEQFF
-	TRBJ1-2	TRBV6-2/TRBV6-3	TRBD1	TGTGCCAGCAGTTCGCCGGGACAGGGGCCCTATGGCTACACCTTC	CASSSPGQGPYGYTF
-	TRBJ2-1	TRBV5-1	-	TGCGCCAGCAGCGGCGGGGAGTCGCCCTTATACAATGAGCAGTTCTTC	CASSGGESPLYNEQFF
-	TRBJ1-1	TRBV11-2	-	TGTGCCAGCAGCGGATCCTGGAGCGGGTACACTGAAGCTTTCTTT	CASSGSWSGYTEAFF
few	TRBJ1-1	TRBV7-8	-	TGTGCCAGCAGCCCGGTTAACCCGAACACTGAAGCTTTCTTT	CASSPVNPNTEAFF
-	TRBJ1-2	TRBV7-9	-	TGTGCCAGCAGCCTAAAGGGGACACCATATACTAACTATGGCTACACCTTC	CASSLKGTPYTNYGYTF
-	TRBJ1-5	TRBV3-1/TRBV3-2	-	TGTGCCAGCAGCCAAGAATACAGGCTTCAGCCCCAGCATTTT	CASSQEYRLQPQHF
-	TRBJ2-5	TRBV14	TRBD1	TGTGCCAGCAGCCAAGGACGGACAGGGTCGAAGACCCAGTACTTC	CASSQGRTGSKTQYF
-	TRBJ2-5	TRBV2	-	TGTGCCAGCAGTGTGGTAATAGTTCGGACCCAGTACTTC	CASSVVIVRTQYF
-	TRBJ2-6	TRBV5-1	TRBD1	TGCGCCAGCAGCGACAGGGGGCCAGGGGCCAACGTCCTGACTTTC	CASSDRGPGANVLTF
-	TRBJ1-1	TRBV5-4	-	TGTGCCAGCAGCTTGGTGGGGGCGAGGACTGAAGCTTTCTTT	CASSLVGARTEAFF
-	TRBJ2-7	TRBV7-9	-	TGTGCCAGCAGCTTAGAGCAGGGAACCTACGAGCAGTACTTC	CASSLEQGTYEQYF
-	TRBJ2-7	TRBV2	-	TGTGCCAGCAGGGCCAGGGGTCACTCCTACGAGCAGTACTTC	CASRARGHSYEQYF
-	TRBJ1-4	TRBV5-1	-	TGCGCCAGCAGCCCCTACAGGATCGGTAGGGAAAAACTGTTTTTT	CASSPYRIGREKLFF
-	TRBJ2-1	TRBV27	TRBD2	TGTGCCAGCAGTTTTCAGCGGACTAGCTATGTTAACAATGAGCAGTTCTTC	CASSFQRTSYVNNEQFF
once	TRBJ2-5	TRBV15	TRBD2	TGTGCCACCAGCAGAGATAGCGGGGAAGAGACCCAGTACTTC	CATSRDSGEETQYF
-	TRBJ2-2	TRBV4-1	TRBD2	TGCGCCAGCAGCCATAGGACTAGCGGGGGATCGAACACCGGGGAGCTGTTTTTT	CASSHRTSGGSNTGELFF
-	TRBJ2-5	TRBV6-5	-	TGTGCCAGCAATGGATTCACTACGGCGGGGACCCAGTACTTC	CASNGFTTAGTQYF
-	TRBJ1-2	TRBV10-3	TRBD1	TGTGCCATCAGCAGGACAGGGACGGAATCTAACTATGGCTACACCTTC	CAISRTGTESNYGYTF
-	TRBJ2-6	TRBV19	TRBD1	TGTGCCAGTAGTGGGCACAGGGGGGCTGGGGCCAACGTCCTGACTTTC	CASSGHRGAGANVLTF
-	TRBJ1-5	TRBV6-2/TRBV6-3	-	TGTGCCAGCAGTAAACGGGGGGATCAGCCCCAGCATTTT	CASSKRGDQPQHF
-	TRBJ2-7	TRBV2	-	TGTGCCAGCAGTGAACGTGGAGGCATCTCCTACGAGCAGTACTTC	CASSERGGISYEQYF
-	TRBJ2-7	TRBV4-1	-	TGCGCCAGCAGCCCTCCCCGGGGCGAGCAGTACTTC	CASSPPRGEQYF
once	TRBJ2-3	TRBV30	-	TGTGCCTTGGGACGTCAGGGGACAGATACGCAGTATTTT	CALGRQGTDTQYF
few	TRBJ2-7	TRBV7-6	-	TGTGCCAGCAGCCCACGGGGGACGGACACCTACGAGCAGTACTTC	CASSPRGTDTYEQYF
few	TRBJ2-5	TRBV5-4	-	TGTGCCAGCAGCGCAATCGGGGGGCGGGAGACCCAGTACTTC	CASSAIGGRETQYF
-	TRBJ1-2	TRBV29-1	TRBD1	TGCAGCGTTGACCCGGACAGGGGGGGAACCGGCGGGGGCTACACCTTC	CSVDPDRGGTGGGYTF
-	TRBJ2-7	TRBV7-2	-	TGTGCCAGCAGTTTACAGGGCATTCGCTACGAGCAGTACTTC	CASSLQGIRYEQYF
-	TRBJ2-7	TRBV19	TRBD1	TGTGCCAGTAGATGGGGGACAGGGGGCGGTGAGCAGTACTTC	CASRWGTGGGEQYF
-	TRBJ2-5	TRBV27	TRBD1	TGTGCCAGCAGTGTACAGGGGGCTAGGGGGGAGACCCAGTACTTC	CASSVQGARGETQYF
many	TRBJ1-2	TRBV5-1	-	TGCGCCAGCAGCTGGGGACAATTACAAACAAACTATGGCTACACCTTC	CASSWGQLQTNYGYTF
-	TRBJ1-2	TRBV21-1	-	TGTGCCAGCAGCAATACCCCGGGGAAGGACTATGGCTACACCTTC	CASSNTPGKDYGYTF
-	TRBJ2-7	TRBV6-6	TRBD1	TGTGCCAGCAGTGCCCCCGGGACAGGGTTCTACTTC	CASSAPGTGFYF
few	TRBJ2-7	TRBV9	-	TGTGCCAGCAGCGGCGTCAACAGACCCTACGAGCAGTACTTC	CASSGVNRPYEQYF
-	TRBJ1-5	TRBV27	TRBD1	TGTGCCAGCAGTCCGGACAGGGGGCTAGGTCAGCCCCAGCATTTT	CASSPDRGLGQPQHF
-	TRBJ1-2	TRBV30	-	TGTGCCTGGACCCCGGCGGGCAGTGTATATGGCTACACCTTC	CAWTPAGSVYGYTF
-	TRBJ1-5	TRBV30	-	TGTGCCTGGAGTGGGACAGCGAGCAATCAGCCCCAGCATTTT	CAWSGTASNQPQHF
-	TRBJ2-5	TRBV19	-	TGTGCCAGTAGTAAAACCAGGGAAGAGACCCAGTACTTC	CASSKTREETQYF
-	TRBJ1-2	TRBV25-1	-	TGTGCCAGCAGTGAATCGACGGGGGTCTATGGCTACACCTTC	CASSESTGVYGYTF
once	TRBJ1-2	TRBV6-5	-	TGTGCCAGCAGTTCTCCAGGGCGACAAGATGGCTACACCTTC	CASSSPGRQDGYTF
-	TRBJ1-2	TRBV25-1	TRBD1	TGTGCCAGCAGTGCATCGACAGGGTACTATGGCTACACCTTC	CASSASTGYYGYTF
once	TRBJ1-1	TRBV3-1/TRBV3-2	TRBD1	TGTGCCAGCAGCGCCTGGGACAGAAACACTGAAGCTTTCTTT	CASSAWDRNTEAFF
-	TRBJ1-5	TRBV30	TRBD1	TGTGCCGCGCAGACAGGGAATAGCAATCAGCCCCAGCATTTT	CAAQTGNSNQPQHF
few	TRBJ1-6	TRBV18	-	TGTGCCAGCTCACCAGGGGGGGATTCACCCCTCCACTTT	CASSPGGDSPLHF
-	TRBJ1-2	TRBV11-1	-	TGTGCCAGCAGCTTCGCGACAGACTATGGCTACACCTTC	CASSFATDYGYTF
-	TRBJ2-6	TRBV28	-	TGTGCCAGCAGTTTTTTTGAGACAGTCCCCTCCGGGGCCAACGTCCTGACTTTC	CASSFFETVPSGANVLTF
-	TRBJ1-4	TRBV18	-	TGTGCCAGCTCACCCCTCGACAGTAGTAATGAAAAACTGTTTTTT	CASSPLDSSNEKLFF
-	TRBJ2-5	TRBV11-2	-	TGTGCCAGCAGCTTAGGGAGGGTGTGGGAGACCCAGTACTTC	CASSLGRVWETQYF
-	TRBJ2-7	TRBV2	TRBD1	TGTGCCAGCAGTGAAAGGACAGGGGCTTACGAGCAGTACTTC	CASSERTGAYEQYF
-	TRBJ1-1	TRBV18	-	TGTGCCAGCTCACCTCTTAGACAGGAAGCTTTCTTT	CASSPLRQEAFF
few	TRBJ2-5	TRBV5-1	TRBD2	TGCGCCAGCAGTCGACAGGGGGCTAGCGGGGGGGCAGGTGAGACCCAGTACTTC	CASSRQGASGGAGETQYF
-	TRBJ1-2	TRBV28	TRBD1	TGTGCCACCCAGGGACAGGGCTCCTTATGGAGAGGCTACACCTTC	CATQGQGSLWRGYTF
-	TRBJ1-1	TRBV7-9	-	TGTGCCAGCAGCTTAACTTTCAGGGACACTGAAGCTTTCTTT	CASSLTFRDTEAFF
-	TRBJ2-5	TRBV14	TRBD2	TGTGCCAGCAGCCGACTAGCGGGGGGCCGGGAGACCCAGTACTTC	CASSRLAGGRETQYF
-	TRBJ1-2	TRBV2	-	TGTGCCAGCAGTGTATCACGAGATGGCTACACCTTC	CASSVSRDGYTF
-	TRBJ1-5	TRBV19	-	TGTGCCAGTAAATTGCGGGGGCAACAGCCCCAGCATTTT	CASKLRGQQPQHF